This T cell receptor beta chain was found in a study of early T cells in non-severe SARS-CoV-2 infection. About the study: Unsorted whole blood bulk RNA was sequenced, with unpaired chains.

Turning to this clonotype: The antigen remains unidentified.

As part of library construction, unique molecular identifiers were attached to individual cDNA molecules. In TCRdb, the 5' RACE reads were re-called with MiXCR into one record per CDR3 protein. The table has 75,000 to 100,000 distinct CDR3 sequences, about 15% seen once. This CDR3 has 15 residues. CDR1 is SGHRS, CDR2 YFSETQ, per germline. V was clipped by 4 bases and J by 7 bases, with 18 bases between them. Whole-study results and caveats: VDJdb matches were skewed toward anti-spike CD8 T cell responses.

What was sequenced was whole blood. The chain combines TRBV5-1 with TRBJ2-1; D remains ambiguous. This sequence was found in an adult who was a healthcare worker with PCR-confirmed SARS-CoV-2 infection or an uninfected control (not recorded which). The CDR3 bases are TGCGCCAGCAGCCCCGCGTTGGATTTGAGAAATGAGCAGTTCTTC. Translation gives CASSPALDLRNEQFF.